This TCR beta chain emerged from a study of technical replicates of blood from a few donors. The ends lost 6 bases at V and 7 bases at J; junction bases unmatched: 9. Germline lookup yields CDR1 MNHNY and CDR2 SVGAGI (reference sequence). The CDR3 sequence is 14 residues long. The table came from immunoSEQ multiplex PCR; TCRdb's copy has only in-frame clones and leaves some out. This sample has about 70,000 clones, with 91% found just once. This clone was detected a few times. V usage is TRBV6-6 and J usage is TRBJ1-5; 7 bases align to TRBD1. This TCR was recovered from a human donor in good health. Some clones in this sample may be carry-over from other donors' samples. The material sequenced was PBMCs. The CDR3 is CASSLRQGVQPQHF. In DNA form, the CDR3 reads TGTGCCAGCAGCCTTCGACAGGGTGTCCAGCCCCAGCATTTT.